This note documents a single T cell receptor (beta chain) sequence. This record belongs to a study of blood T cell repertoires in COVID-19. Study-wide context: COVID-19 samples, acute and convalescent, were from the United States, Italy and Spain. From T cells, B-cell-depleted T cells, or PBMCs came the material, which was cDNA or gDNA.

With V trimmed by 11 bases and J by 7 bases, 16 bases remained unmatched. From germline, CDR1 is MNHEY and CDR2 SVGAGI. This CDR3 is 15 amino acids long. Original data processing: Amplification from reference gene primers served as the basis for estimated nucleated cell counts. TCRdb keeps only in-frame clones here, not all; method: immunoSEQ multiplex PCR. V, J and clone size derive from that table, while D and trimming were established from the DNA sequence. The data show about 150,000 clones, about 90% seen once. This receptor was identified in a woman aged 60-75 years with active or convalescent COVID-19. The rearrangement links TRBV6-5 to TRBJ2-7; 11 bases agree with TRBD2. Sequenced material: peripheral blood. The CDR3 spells CALAGGRRLRWEQYF. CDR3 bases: TGTGCCTTAGCGGGGGGGCGGAGGCTACGATGGGAGCAGTACTTC.